These 9 T cell receptor beta chains were all obtained from the same sample, sequenced in a study of T-cell reconstitution after alpha-beta-depleted transplantation in children (dated by TCRdb to 2016 to 2017). Library construction relied on PCR. Reads for this sample came from an Illumina HiSeq 2500. TCR library preparation used molecular barcoding, with unique molecular identifiers applied to normalize quantification of the TCRbeta repertoire. Through fastp at Q25 and MiXCR, TCRdb rebuilt clones from the public reads, retaining in-frame beta chains. Identical CDR3 protein sequences are pooled into one entry, listed with their most common genes and DNA. The sample profile shows approximately 200,000 distinct CDR3 sequences; about 15% of them were found once. The ten largest clones take up 13% of the sample. Sample: PBMCs from the stem cell graft donor, taken from the stem cell graft. These receptors came from a human donor who donated a stem cell graft to a child with acute lymphoblastic leukemia.

The CDR3 DNA is TGTGCCAGCAGGCTAGGGGTAGAGTATGGCTACACCTTC. Translation: CASRLGVEYGYTF. The V call is TRBV28, the J call TRBJ1-2; the D gene is possibly TRBD1 (5 bases). Germline V gene lookup returns CDR1 MDHEN and CDR2 SYDVKM. With 6 bases removed from V and 5 bases from J, the gap between germline ends came to 13 bases. This CDR3 comprises 13 residues.

This clonotype was seen at least ten times. This chain joins TRBV7-8 and TRBJ2-2; 9 positions match TRBD2. With V trimmed by 9 bases and J by 4 bases, 6 bases remained unmatched. Germline lookup yields CDR1 SGHVS and CDR2 FQNEAQ. The CDR3 consists of 14 residues. In nucleotides, the CDR3 is TGTGCCAGTCTGTTAGCGGGAGCCACCGGGGAGCTGTTTTTT. It is translated as CASLLAGATGELFF.

The rearrangement links TRBV10-3 to TRBJ1-5; TRBD1 agrees at 9 bases. With 4 bases clipped from V and 5 bases from J, the junction kept 3 bases outside the gene matches. This CDR3 spans 14 amino acids. Germline V lookup: CDR1 ENHRY, CDR2 SYGVKD. This CDR3 reads CAISVTGGDQPQHF. DNA for the CDR3: TGTGCCATCAGTGTTACAGGGGGCGATCAGCCCCAGCATTTT.

This clonotype was detected many times. The chain combines TRBV29-1 with TRBJ2-7; 8 bases are shared with TRBD1. The germline CDR1 and CDR2 sequences are SQVTM and ANQGSEA. With 6 bases clipped from V and 3 bases from J, the junction kept 4 bases outside the gene matches. The CDR3 is 12 residues long. CDR3 sequence (DNA): TGCAGCGTCCCCGGGACAGGCTACGAGCAGTACTTC. This sequence encodes CSVPGTGYEQYF.

This clonotype was picked up a small number of times. The chain combines TRBV5-1 with TRBJ2-1; 8 bases fit TRBD2. The CDR3 runs to 16 residues. The ends lost 2 bases at V and 6 bases at J; junction bases unmatched: 10. Germline CDR1 SGHRS, CDR2 YFSETQ. The CDR3 loop reads CASSFRDGRAGNEQFF. The DNA of the CDR3 is TGCGCCAGCAGCTTCAGGGACGGGAGGGCGGGCAATGAGCAGTTCTTC.

This chain links TRBV4-1 with TRBJ1-1; perhaps TRBD1 as D (5 bases). V was cut by 7 bases and J by 7 bases, with 10 bases left in between. Germline-derived CDR1 and CDR2 are MGHRA and YSYEKL. The CDR3 is 11 residues long. The CDR3 loop reads CASNRGGEAFF. The DNA for the CDR3 is TGCGCCAGCAACCGGGGGGGTGAAGCTTTCTTT.

Many counts were recorded for this clonotype. The V call is TRBV12-3 or TRBV12-4, the J call TRBJ2-3; tentative D call: TRBD2 (5 bases). The CDR3 length is 12 residues. V was pared by 4 bases and J by 8 bases, with 10 bases between. The CDR3 sequence: CASSSDAGTQYF. The CDR3 region has the DNA TGTGCCAGCAGTTCCGACGCGGGTACGCAGTATTTT.

This clonotype was picked up many times. The chain couples TRBV25-1 to TRBJ2-7; D unclear. With 3 bases removed from V and 3 bases from J, the gap between germline ends came to 6 bases. Germline V gives CDR1 MGHDK, CDR2 SYGVNS. The CDR3 loop spans 12 amino acids. The CDR3 reads CASSDRVYEQYF. The DNA for the CDR3 is TGTGCCAGCAGTGACCGGGTCTACGAGCAGTACTTC.

The chain is built from TRBV6-1 and TRBJ2-2; TRBD2 matches at 13 bases. The V gene's germline CDR1 is MNHNS and CDR2 SASEGT. This CDR3 is built from 16 residues. With 5 bases clipped from V and 6 bases from J, the junction kept 6 bases outside the gene matches. CDR3: CASSRTSGRAPGELFF. The CDR3 coding sequence is TGTGCCAGCAGTCGAACTAGCGGGAGGGCCCCCGGGGAGCTGTTTTTT.